One and the same sample provided the 23 T cell receptor beta chains below, sequenced in a study of T cell repertoires in cytomegalovirus infection. These receptors lack a known antigen. In TCRdb, the reads were re-called with MiXCR into one record per CDR3 protein. The sample includes about 270,000 distinct CDR3 sequences, roughly a fifth seen only once; the top ten take approximately 19%. The sequenced sample was cultured PBMCs, obtained from culture after CMV antigen stimulation. Receptors originate from a human donor in good health (CMV status not recorded). Some clones in this sample may be carry-over from other donors' samples.

This rearrangement joins TRBV4-1 to TRBJ1-3, with D uncertain. Trimming pared 0 bases from V and 4 bases from J, leaving 7 bases between. Per the germline V gene, CDR1 is MGHRA and CDR2 is YSYEKL. This CDR3 spans 14 amino acids. CDR3 protein: CASSQEVSGNTIYF. The CDR3 DNA reads as TGCGCCAGCAGCCAAGAAGTCTCCGGAAACACCATATATTTT.

This chain joins TRBV19 and TRBJ1-5, with TRBD1 matching over 10 bases. The CDR3 is made up of 13 amino acids. Germline V CDR1 and CDR2: LNHDA, SQIVND (reference sequence). The trim removed 10 bases at V and 8 bases at J, leaving 8 bases unmatched. The CDR3 nucleotides read TGTGCCACCCTTGACAGGGGGCATGAGCCCCAGCATTTT. Translated, it gives CATLDRGHEPQHF.

This clonotype showed up just a few times. The CDR3 bases are TGTGCCAGACAGGATGGGGACACCTCATTCTACAATGAGCAGTTCTTC. It codes for CARQDGDTSFYNEQFF. J is TRBJ2-1 and V is TRBV28; maybe TRBD1 (6 bases). The germline V gene encodes CDR1 MDHEN and CDR2 SYDVKM. This CDR3 contains 16 residues. Between the trimmed V and J ends, which lost 9 bases and 3 bases, there was a span of 21 bases.

This chain uses TRBV12-3 or TRBV12-4 with TRBJ1-3, with a possible D match to TRBD1 (5 bases). Trimming cost V 3 bases and J 0 bases, with 18 bases left between them. CDR3 size: 18 residues. Here the CDR3 DNA reads TGTGCCAGCAGTTTCGGGACGGCTACTGTGCTCTCTGGAAACACCATATATTTT. Translation: CASSFGTATVLSGNTIYF.

This clonotype was detected only a few times. The rearrangement links TRBV7-2 to TRBJ2-2, with TRBD2 matching over 10 bases. The V and J ends lost 7 bases and 3 bases, in that order; junction bases with no gene match: 5. CDR3 size: 15 residues. Germline CDR1 is SGHTA and CDR2 is FQGNSA. As DNA, the CDR3 is TGTGCCAGCACCGTCCTAGCGGGAGACACCGGGGAGCTGTTTTTT. This sequence encodes CASTVLAGDTGELFF.

A note on this clonotype: This may come from a read error, since a much larger clone is one base off. This chain links TRBV7-2 with TRBJ1-5, with 7 bases fitting TRBD1. The CDR3 consists of 15 residues. Germline V gene lookup returns CDR1 SGHTA and CDR2 FQGNSA. DNA of the CDR3: TGTGCCAGCAGCTTATGGGACAGATCCAATCAGCCCCAGCGTTTT. Translated, it gives CASSLWDRSNQPQRF.

This clonotype was seen more than once but under ten times. CDR3 residues: CASRNWVGTQYF. The CDR3 DNA reads as TGTGCCAGCAGGAATTGGGTTGGGACCCAGTACTTC. The rearrangement uses TRBV25-1 and TRBJ2-5, with no clear D. The CDR3 length is 12 residues. The V end lost 6 bases, the J end lost 7 bases, and 12 bases lay between the germline ends. Germline V gene lookup returns CDR1 MGHDK and CDR2 SYGVNS.

The J gene is TRBJ2-1, the V gene TRBV7-2, with D perhaps TRBD1 (6 bases). CDR1 is SGHTA and CDR2 is FQGNSA in the germline V gene. The CDR3 extends over 15 amino acids. Trimming took off 0 bases at V and 2 bases at J, with 8 bases between the two ends. This chain's CDR3 is CASSLAPGAYNEQFF. The CDR3 region has the DNA TGTGCCAGCAGCTTAGCTCCAGGGGCCTACAATGAGCAGTTCTTC.

The chain carries TRBV6-1 and TRBJ2-2, with 7 bases lining up with TRBD1. The V gene end was trimmed by 6 bases and the J gene end by 7 bases; junction bases not matched to a gene: 11. Germline CDR1 and CDR2: MNHNS and SASEGT. CDR3 length equals 15 residues. Written as DNA, the CDR3 is TGTGCCAGCAGAGGGGGCAGGAGTTTGGTCGGGGAGCTGTTTTTT. It translates to CASRGGRSLVGELFF.

This clonotype was seen ten or more times. The V and J genes are TRBV7-8 and TRBJ2-5; D might be TRBD1 or TRBD2, each matching 5 bases. Germline V gene sequence: CDR1 SGHVS, CDR2 FQNEAQ. There are 14 residues in the CDR3. V gave up 4 bases and J gave up 5 bases, with 14 bases separating them. The DNA for the CDR3 is TGTGCCAGCAGCTCGGGACGACTGGGGGAGACCCAGTACTTC. The encoded protein is CASSSGRLGETQYF.

The chain employs TRBV5-6 and TRBJ2-1, with D maybe TRBD2 (5 bases). V shed 5 bases and J shed 3 bases, with 18 bases lying between them. This CDR3 spans 16 amino acids. CDR1 SGHDT and CDR2 YYEEEE come from the germline V gene. CDR3 amino acids: CASSRFWSGDYNEQFF. The DNA for the CDR3 is TGTGCCAGCAGTCGCTTTTGGAGCGGAGACTACAATGAGCAGTTCTTC.

J is TRBJ2-5 and V is TRBV7-8; D tentatively reads TRBD1 or TRBD2 (6 bases each). With 3 bases removed from V and 5 bases from J, the gap between germline ends came to 22 bases. The CDR3 contains 17 residues. Germline-derived CDR1 and CDR2 are SGHVS and FQNEAQ. As DNA, the CDR3 is TGTGCCAGCAGCTTGGCTCTGTCCAGGGGACTCTGGGAGACCCAGTACTTC. Its protein is CASSLALSRGLWETQYF.

The V and J genes are TRBV7-2 and TRBJ2-1; D ambiguous. The germline V gene encodes CDR1 SGHTA and CDR2 FQGNSA. Trimming cost V 4 bases and J 6 bases, with 19 bases left between them. The length of the CDR3 is 16 residues. DNA for the CDR3: TGTGCCAGCAGCTCCTTAGGCCGATCAACCCTCAATGAGCAGTTCTTC. Amino acids: CASSSLGRSTLNEQFF.

The chain combines TRBV19 with TRBJ2-3; no firm D call. Per the germline V gene, CDR1 is LNHDA and CDR2 is SQIVND (reference sequence). The CDR3 runs to 14 residues. V dropped 10 bases and J dropped 2 bases, with 16 bases sitting between them. The CDR3 is CATSRWQDTDTQYF. The CDR3 nucleotides are TGTGCCACCTCCCGGTGGCAGGACACAGATACGCAGTATTTT.

This clonotype was recorded a few times. The chain carries TRBV7-8 and TRBJ1-6, with D perhaps matching TRBD1 (6 bases). The germline gives CDR1 SGHVS, CDR2 FQNEAQ. The V end was cut by 7 bases, the J end by 3 bases, with 22 bases between. The CDR3 has 18 amino acids. CDR3 region: CASTPRLGALLYNSPLHF. CDR3 nucleotides: TGTGCCAGCACCCCGCGGTTGGGGGCCCTACTCTATAATTCACCCCTCCACTTT.

This clonotype occurred a few times. The rearrangement links TRBV7-2 to TRBJ1-6, with D hard to call. Trimming took 2 bases from V and 10 from J, leaving 9 bases between them. This CDR3 spans 13 amino acids. Germline CDR1 SGHTA, CDR2 FQGNSA. This CDR3 is CASSLYRESPLHF. Written as DNA, the CDR3 is TGTGCCAGCAGCTTATACCGGGAGTCACCCCTCCACTTT.

The chain links TRBV7-6 to TRBJ2-1; a possible D gene is TRBD2 (7 bases). Trimming left V 2 bases short and J 8 bases short, with 16 bases between. The V gene's germline CDR1 is SGHVS and CDR2 FNYEAQ. The CDR3 sequence is 15 residues long. The CDR3 loop reads CASSLWALGGDEQFF. The CDR3 nucleotides read TGTGCCAGCAGCTTATGGGCTCTAGGGGGGGATGAGCAGTTCTTC.

A note on this clonotype: A read error is possible here, since a much larger clone lies one base away. The chain recombines TRBV7-9 with TRBJ1-1, with D hard to call. Looked up from germline, CDR1 is SEHNR and CDR2 is FQNEAQ (reference sequence). The CDR3 covers 14 residues. The DNA of the CDR3 is TGTGCCAGCAGCTTATTCGGGAAGAACCCTGAAGCTTTCTTT. Amino acid sequence: CASSLFGKNPEAFF.

Notes on this clonotype: This may stem from a read error, because a much larger clone lies one nucleotide away. V and J are TRBV4-3 and TRBJ1-1; D is unresolved. V was pared by 0 bases and J by 1 base, with 9 bases between. The length of the CDR3 is 15 residues. Germline lookup yields CDR1 LGHNA and CDR2 YSLEER. CDR3 nucleotides: TGCGCCAGCAGCCAAGATTTGGAGGGGAACACTGAAGCTTTCTTT. Translating gives CASSQDLEGNTEAFF.

This clonotype was seen only a few times. The CDR3 sequence is CASSLMGAGNTEAFF. The CDR3 nucleotides are TGTGCCAGCAGTTTGATGGGGGCTGGGAACACTGAAGCTTTCTTT. The chain has TRBV12-3 or TRBV12-4 and TRBJ1-1, with TRBD1 as a possible D gene (6 bases). The CDR3 runs to 15 residues. V lost 3 bases and J 1 base, leaving 12 bases between the germline ends.

The rearrangement uses TRBV20-1 and TRBJ2-1; possibly TRBD1 for D (6 bases). Per the germline V gene, CDR1 is DFQATT and CDR2 is SNEGSKA (reference sequence). The ends were cut back, 3 bases at V and 8 bases at J, with 20 bases in the middle. The CDR3 consists of 15 residues. The CDR3 bases are TGCAGTGCTAGTAGTGCGCTAGGGGGTTCGTATGAGCAGTTCTTC. This codes for CSASSALGGSYEQFF.

This clonotype has just a few counts. The chain carries TRBV2 and TRBJ2-1; 8 bases are shared with TRBD1. CDR1 is SNHLY, CDR2 FYNNEI, per germline. The ends lost 10 bases at V and 8 bases at J; junction bases unmatched: 10. The CDR3 runs to 13 residues. The CDR3 DNA sequence: TGTGCCATCGGGACAGGCAAGGCCCATGAGCAGTTCTTC. Its translation is CAIGTGKAHEQFF.

This clonotype was recorded at least ten times. This chain uses TRBV27 with TRBJ2-3; D gene ambiguous. V was shortened by 5 bases and J by 6 bases, with 6 bases between the two germline ends. Germline CDR1 MNHEY, CDR2 SMNVEV (reference sequence). The CDR3 covers 11 residues. The CDR3 DNA reads TGTGCCAGCAGTGATCTGGATACGCAGTATTTT. Its protein product is CASSDLDTQYF.